Given below is one T cell receptor (beta chain) in context. Profiling relied on immunoSEQ multiplex PCR, and the TCRdb table lists in-frame clones only, not all of them. The sample shows about 140,000 clones, roughly nine tenths of them seen only once. This sample is part of a study of control samples from healthy donors and cancer patients. The CDR3 runs 14 residues. Germline V CDR1 and CDR2: SGHAT, FQDESV (reference sequence). The V and J ends lost 5 bases and 0 bases, in that order; junction bases with no gene match: 4. The TCR comes from a woman between 25 and 40 years old in good health. V usage is TRBV11-1 and J usage is TRBJ2-7; 7 bases map to TRBD1. Source material: blood. The CDR3 is CASSPWTGSYEQYF. The CDR3 coding sequence is TGTGCCAGCAGCCCATGGACAGGCTCCTACGAGCAGTACTTC. Together with reference TRBV11-1 and TRBJ2-7, the CDR3 gives the full variable domain: EAEVAQSPRYKITEKSQAVAFWCDPISGHATLYWYRQILGQGPELLVQFQDESVVDDSQLPKDRFSAERLKGVDSTLKIQPAELGDSAMYLCASSPWTGSYEQYFGPGTRLTVT.